The source of this T cell receptor (beta chain) is a study of post-analysis software for immune sequencing data. Study results and limitations: TRBV5-6, TRBV5-1 and TRBV20-1 were among a handful of TRBV segments more frequent in patients than controls.

The authors incorporated unique molecular identifiers into the TCR beta cDNA libraries. Each CDR3 protein gets one entry after TCRdb re-called the PCR reads with MiXCR. The sample has around 250,000 distinct CDR3 sequences; 35% to 40% are singletons. This clonotype was seen a few times. Its target is not known. The CDR3 length is 15 residues. V lost 3 bases to trimming and J lost 2 bases, with 11 bases between them. Germline V gene lookup returns CDR1 LNHDA and CDR2 SQIVND (reference sequence). The source material was blood. The chain uses TRBV19 and TRBJ2-1; no clear D. The TCR was taken from a girl aged 10 to 17 with multiple sclerosis. CDR3 sequence reads: CASSIDEITYNEQFF. CDR3 DNA sequence: TGTGCCAGTAGTATTGACGAGATCACCTACAATGAGCAGTTCTTC.